This TCR beta chain is from a study of regulatory T cells in long-lasting Graves disease. Study observations and caveats: Newly diagnosed Graves' patients exceeded persistent ones in TCR diversity.

Building of the TCR beta libraries involved iRepertoire HTBI primers and Arm-PCR of CDR3 regions. TCRdb re-analysed the multiplex PCR reads in MiXCR, keeping a single row per CDR3 protein. The table shows 650,000 to 850,000 distinct CDR3 sequences, with roughly 30% occurring only once. Time point specified: persistent/refractory GD, antithyroid drugs over 5 years with positive TRAb. The TCR library was made from RNA that had been extracted from PBMCs in TRIzol. By American Thyroid Association guidelines, Graves' disease was diagnosed in the cohort. A note on this clonotype: Its antigen is unidentified. The junction and the germline gene differ at one end; a read error may be behind it.

Per germline, CDR1 SGHTA and CDR2 FQGTGA. The CDR3 has 14 residues. The sequence came from a female donor with Graves disease. This sample comprised peripheral blood mononuclear cells (PBMCs), obtained when the disease was refractory, from a patient treated with antithyroid drugs. This chain connects TRBV7-3 to TRBJ2-1, with 7 bases aligning to TRBD2. The CDR3 loop reads CASSSGLTNNGQFF. CDR3 bases: TGTGCCAGCAGCTCGGGACTAACAAACAATGGGCAGTTCTTC.